This TCR beta chain was obtained from a study of T cells in Graves' hyperthyroidism and ophthalmopathy. Study outcomes and limitations: Expanded thyroid clonotypes (above 0.001) were mostly also found in blood. A model of 13 V-J pairs discriminated ophthalmopathy from stable hyperthyroidism.

PBMCs were derived from around 10 ml fresh peripheral blood. With regard to this clonotype: Its antigen is undetermined. A read error is possible here, since a much larger clone lies one base away.

The CDR3 totals 15 residues. Germline V gives CDR1 DFQATT, CDR2 SNEGSKA (reference sequence). Amplification of TCR beta CDR3 regions used RNA as the template. When the TCR CDR3 underwent first-round RT-PCR, the HTBI primer set was used. TCRdb reprocessed the multiplex PCR reads via MiXCR and lists one record per CDR3 protein. The profile shows about 640,000 distinct CDR3 sequences, less than 25% of them singletons. V gene TRBV20-1 combines with J gene TRBJ2-5; the match to TRBD2 covers 11 bases. Sample: blood. This receptor was identified in a man younger than 40 with Graves' ophthalmopathy. CDR3 nucleotides: TGCAGTCTCATCCCTACTAGCGGGAGAACGGAGACCCAGCACTTC. Encoded protein: CSLIPTSGRTETQHF.